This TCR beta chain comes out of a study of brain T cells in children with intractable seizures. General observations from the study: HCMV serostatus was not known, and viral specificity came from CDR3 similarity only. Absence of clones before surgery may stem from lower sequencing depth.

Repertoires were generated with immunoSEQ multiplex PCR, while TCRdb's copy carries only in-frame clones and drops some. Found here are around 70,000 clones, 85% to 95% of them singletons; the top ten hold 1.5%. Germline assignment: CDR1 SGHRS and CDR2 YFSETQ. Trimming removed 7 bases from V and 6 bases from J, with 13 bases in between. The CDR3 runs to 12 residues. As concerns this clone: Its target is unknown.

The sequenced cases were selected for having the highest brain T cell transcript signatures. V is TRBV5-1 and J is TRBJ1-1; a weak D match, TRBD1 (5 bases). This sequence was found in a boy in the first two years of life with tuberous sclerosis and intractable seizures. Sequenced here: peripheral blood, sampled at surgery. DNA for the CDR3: TGCGCCAGCGGTAAGGAAGGGGCTGAAGCTTTCTTT. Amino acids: CASGKEGAEAFF.